This TCR beta chain came from a study of T cell therapy after organ transplantation. Study overall: Patients received up to 6 T cell doses every 2 weeks. Across 2 to 6 intravenous infusions, patients got a median of 1.92 x 10^8 CMV-specific T cells.

The data were produced by immunoSEQ multiplex PCR, yet TCRdb's version contains in-frame clones alone and is incomplete. The table has approximately 1,800 clones, approximately 80% seen once. Broader study findings: Reconstitution after therapy seemingly combined transferred and product-undetected endogenous clonotypes. Confounding by concurrent antirejection or antiviral medications was not assessed.

Points on this clone: Its antigen is undetermined.

The TCR comes from a human patient who had received a solid organ transplant and had CMV disease. The sequencing used CD8+ T cells from blood, collected before autologous CMV-specific T cell therapy.

The DNA for the CDR3 is TGTGCCAGCAGCTTAGGAGCGGAGCAGTACTTC. This encodes CASSLGAEQYF. This sequence joins TRBV7-2 and TRBJ2-5, with D possibly TRBD2 on 5 matching bases. Trimming shortened V by 1 base and J by 11 bases, and 8 bases separated the two germline ends. This CDR3 spans 11 amino acids. Per the germline V gene, CDR1 is SGHTA and CDR2 is FQGNSA.